Listed below are T cell receptor beta chains from one sample, sequenced in a study of blood T cell repertoires in COVID-19. The assay was immunoSEQ multiplex PCR, and TCRdb's table has in-frame clones only and misses some. The data show hundreds of thousands of clones, with more than 75% seen just once and over 1.5% held by the top ten. Specimen: PBMCs or T cells enriched from blood (not recorded which). All receptors derive from a man aged 40-49 years who had recovered from COVID-19. Both conserved end residues are part of each CDR3. The order of the fields is D gene, V gene, J gene, clone size, CDR3 protein, CDR3 DNA. A D gene is named only where the DNA matches it firmly. Not every row has a clone size; where given, it reads once, few, many or a size class.

NA	TRBV23-1	TRBJ2-7	NA	CATTPADTNPYEQYF	TGCGCCACCACCCCTGCTGACACAAACCCCTACGAGCAGTACTTC
NA	TRBV27	TRBJ1-6	few	CASSSLSYNSPLHF	TGTGCCAGCAGTTCCCTCTCCTATAATTCACCCCTCCACTTT
NA	TRBV5-1	TRBJ2-1	NA	CASSLVERENEQFF	TGCGCCAGCAGCTTGGTGGAGAGGGAGAATGAGCAGTTCTTC
TRBD2	TRBV7-2	TRBJ2-3	NA	CASSLGLAGGIDTQYF	TGTGCCAGCAGCTTAGGCCTAGCGGGGGGTATAGATACGCAGTATTTT
TRBD2	TRBV7-2	TRBJ2-3	NA	CASSKVGLYSGVPDTQYF	TGTGCCAGCAGCAAAGTAGGGCTCTATAGCGGGGTACCAGATACGCAGTATTTT
NA	TRBV27	TRBJ1-2	NA	CASSPYRGASSYGYTF	TGTGCCAGCAGTCCATACCGGGGAGCGAGTTCTTATGGCTACACCTTC
TRBD1	TRBV7-9	TRBJ1-2	few	CASSPLGQGFGYTF	TGTGCCAGCAGTCCTTTAGGACAGGGCTTTGGCTACACCTTC
NA	TRBV6-5	TRBJ1-5	NA	CASSYSPGSNQPQHF	TGTGCCAGCAGTTACTCCCCGGGGAGCAATCAGCCCCAGCATTTT
TRBD1	TRBV24-1	TRBJ1-5	NA	CATAQGVYQPQHF	TGTGCCACCGCACAGGGGGTCTATCAGCCCCAGCATTTT
NA	TRBV2	TRBJ1-6	few	CASSEEAGRNSPLHF	TGTGCCAGCAGTGAAGAGGCGGGGAGGAATTCACCCCTCCACTTT
NA	TRBV6-5	TRBJ2-7	NA	CASSRGAYEQYF	TGTGCCAGCAGTCGGGGTGCCTACGAGCAGTACTTC
NA	TRBV30	TRBJ2-1	NA	CAWSTTGGFRVNEQFF	TGTGCCTGGAGTACGACCGGGGGTTTTCGGGTCAATGAGCAGTTCTTC
NA	TRBV5-4	TRBJ2-2	NA	CASSYKAGNTGELFF	TGTGCCAGCAGCTACAAAGCGGGGAACACCGGGGAGCTGTTTTTT
TRBD1	TRBV25-1	TRBJ1-2	few	CASGPGQNIYGYTF	TGTGCCAGCGGACCGGGACAGAATATTTATGGCTACACCTTC
TRBD1	TRBV4-1	TRBJ1-6	NA	CASSQPTGGAWNSPLHF	TGCGCCAGCAGCCAACCGACAGGGGGCGCGTGGAATTCACCCCTCCACTTT
NA	TRBV18	TRBJ1-2	NA	CASSLAGDYGYTF	TGTGCCAGCTCACTGGCAGGGGACTATGGCTACACCTTC
TRBD1	TRBV28	TRBJ1-2	NA	CASNNRGRSGYTF	TGTGCCAGTAATAACAGGGGGCGGAGTGGCTACACCTTC
TRBD2	TRBV5-5	TRBJ2-3	NA	CASSRGTSGARDTQYF	TGTGCCAGCAGCCGGGGGACTAGCGGGGCAAGAGATACGCAGTATTTT
NA	TRBV5-4	TRBJ2-3	few	CASSPGTRVLTDTQYF	TGTGCCAGCAGCCCGGGGACACGAGTCCTCACAGATACGCAGTATTTT
NA	TRBV3-1/TRBV3-2	TRBJ2-1	NA	CASSPGSYNEQFF	TGTGCCAGCAGCCCCGGGAGCTACAATGAGCAGTTCTTC
TRBD1	TRBV9	TRBJ1-2	once	CAGSRDRGNGYTF	TGTGCCGGCTCCCGAGACAGGGGGAATGGCTACACCTTC
TRBD2	TRBV30	TRBJ2-1	NA	CAWVPGGSSYNEQFF	TGTGCCTGGGTTCCGGGGGGTAGCTCCTACAATGAGCAGTTCTTC
NA	TRBV15	TRBJ1-1	NA	CATSRLADTNTEAFF	TGTGCCACCAGCAGACTTGCGGACACGAACACTGAAGCTTTCTTT
TRBD1	TRBV7-2	TRBJ1-2	NA	CASSIGTVGIDGYTF	TGTGCCAGCAGCATAGGGACAGTCGGGATCGATGGCTACACCTTC
TRBD2	TRBV7-2	TRBJ2-3	NA	CASSSGLAYSDTQYF	TGTGCCAGCAGCTCCGGACTAGCGTATTCAGATACGCAGTATTTT
NA	TRBV11-2	TRBJ1-5	NA	CASSWNGQLYQPQHF	TGTGCCAGCAGCTGGAACGGACAGTTATATCAGCCCCAGCATTTT
NA	TRBV5-1	TRBJ1-1	NA	CASSPDTSTEAFF	TGCGCCAGCAGCCCGGACACCTCTACTGAAGCTTTCTTT
TRBD1	TRBV10-3	TRBJ1-2	NA	CAINRGQGAVGYTF	TGTGCCATCAATAGAGGACAGGGGGCGGTAGGCTACACCTTC